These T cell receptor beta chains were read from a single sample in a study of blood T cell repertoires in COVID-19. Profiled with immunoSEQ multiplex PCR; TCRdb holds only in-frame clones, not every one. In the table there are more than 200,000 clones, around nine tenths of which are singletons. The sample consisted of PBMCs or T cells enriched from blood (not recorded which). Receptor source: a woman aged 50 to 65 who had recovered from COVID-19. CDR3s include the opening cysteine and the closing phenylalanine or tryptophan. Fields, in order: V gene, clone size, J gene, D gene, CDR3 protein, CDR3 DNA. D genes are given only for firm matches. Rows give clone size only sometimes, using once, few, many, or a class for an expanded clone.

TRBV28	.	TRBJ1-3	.	CASSLFSAGGNTIYF	TGTGCCAGCAGTTTATTTTCCGCAGGTGGAAACACCATATATTTT
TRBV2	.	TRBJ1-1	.	CASSVGRRDTEAFF	TGTGCCAGCAGTGTCGGGAGAAGGGACACTGAAGCTTTCTTT
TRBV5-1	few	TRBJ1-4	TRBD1	CASSLEGQATNEKLFF	TGCGCCAGCAGCTTGGAAGGACAGGCAACTAATGAAAAACTGTTTTTT
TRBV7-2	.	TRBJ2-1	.	CASSTTRSYEQFF	TGTGCCAGCAGCACAACTAGATCTTATGAGCAGTTCTTC
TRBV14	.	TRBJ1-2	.	CASSQEIGGDFYGYTF	TGTGCCAGCAGCCAAGAGATAGGGGGGGATTTCTATGGCTACACCTTC
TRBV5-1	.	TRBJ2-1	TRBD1	CASSLGDRGRDEQFF	TGCGCCAGCAGCTTGGGGGACAGGGGTAGGGATGAGCAGTTCTTC
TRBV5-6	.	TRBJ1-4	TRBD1	CASSGQGRNEKLFF	TGTGCCAGCAGCGGACAGGGTAGGAATGAAAAACTGTTTTTT
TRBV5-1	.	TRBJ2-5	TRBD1	CASSSDPTGEETQYF	TGCGCCAGCAGCTCCGACCCGACAGGGGAAGAGACCCAGTACTTC
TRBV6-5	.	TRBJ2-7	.	CASSRSDRSTEEQYF	TGTGCCAGCAGCCGAAGTGACAGATCTACCGAAGAGCAGTACTTC
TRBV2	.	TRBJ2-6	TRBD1	CASSPGQGSGANVLTF	TGTGCCAGCAGTCCCGGACAGGGTTCTGGGGCCAACGTCCTGACTTTC
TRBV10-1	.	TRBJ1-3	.	CASSEPDTRDF	TGCGCCAGCAGTGAGCCGGACACACGGGATTTT
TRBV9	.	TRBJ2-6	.	CASSGPSGGTLSGANVLTF	TGTGCCAGCAGCGGACCGTCGGGGGGCACGTTGTCTGGGGCCAACGTCCTGACTTTC
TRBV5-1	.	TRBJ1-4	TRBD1	CASSLGTGSEKLFF	TGCGCCAGCAGCTTGGGGACAGGGAGCGAAAAACTGTTTTTT
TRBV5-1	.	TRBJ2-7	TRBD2	CASSRGGTMTSGNYEQYF	TGCGCCAGCAGCCGCGGGGGAACGATGACTAGCGGGAATTACGAGCAGTACTTC
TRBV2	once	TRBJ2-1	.	CASSVNKGLDEQFF	TGTGCCAGCAGTGTTAACAAAGGCCTAGATGAGCAGTTCTTC
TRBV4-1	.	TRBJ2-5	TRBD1	CASSQTTGTGQETQYF	TGCGCCAGCAGCCAAACCACCGGGACAGGCCAAGAGACCCAGTACTTC
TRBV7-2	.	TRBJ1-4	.	CASSLSTGPMGEKLFF	TGTGCCAGCAGCTTATCGACAGGCCCTATGGGTGAAAAACTGTTTTTT
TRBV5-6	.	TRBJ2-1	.	CASSVRVYEQFF	TGTGCCAGCAGCGTCCGGGTCTATGAGCAGTTCTTC
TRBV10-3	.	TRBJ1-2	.	CAIRGDYGYTF	TGTGCCATCAGGGGAGACTATGGCTACACCTTC
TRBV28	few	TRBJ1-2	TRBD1	CASSFGTDPLNYGYTF	TGTGCCAGCAGTTTCGGGACAGATCCCCTAAACTATGGCTACACCTTC
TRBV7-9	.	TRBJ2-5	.	CASSLVSLATEKTQYF	TGTGCCAGCAGCTTAGTTTCTCTCGCCACGGAGAAGACCCAGTACTTC
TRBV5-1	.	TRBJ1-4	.	CASTDGANEKLFF	TGCGCCAGCACCGACGGAGCCAATGAAAAACTGTTTTTT
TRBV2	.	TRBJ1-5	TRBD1	CASSDRGLQPQHF	TGTGCCAGCTCCGACAGGGGGCTTCAGCCCCAGCATTTT
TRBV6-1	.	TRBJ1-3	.	CASSGTVGRSGNTIYF	TGTGCCAGCAGTGGGACAGTGGGCCGCTCTGGAAACACCATATATTTT
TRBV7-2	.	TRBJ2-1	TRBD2	CASSPRTRLAGDHNEQFF	TGTGCCAGCAGCCCGCGCACCCGACTAGCGGGAGACCACAATGAGCAGTTCTTC
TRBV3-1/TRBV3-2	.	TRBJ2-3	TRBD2	CASSHPSSAGVPDTQYF	TGTGCCAGCAGCCATCCGTCTAGCGCGGGGGTCCCAGATACGCAGTATTTT
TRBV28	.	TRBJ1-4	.	CASGLQGANEKLFF	TGTGCCAGCGGGCTACAGGGAGCTAATGAAAAACTGTTTTTT
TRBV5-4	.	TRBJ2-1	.	CASTTLGQGYNEQFF	TGTGCCAGCACGACTTTGGGGCAGGGATACAATGAGCAGTTCTTC
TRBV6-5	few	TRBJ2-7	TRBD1	CASTDRTYEQYF	TGTGCCAGCACGGACAGGACCTACGAGCAGTACTTC
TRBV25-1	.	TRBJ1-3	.	CASRGYSGNTIYF	TGTGCCAGCCGGGGTTACTCTGGAAACACCATATATTTT
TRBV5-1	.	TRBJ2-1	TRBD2	CASSSHSLAGDLMNYNEQFF	TGCGCCAGCAGCTCCCACTCCCTAGCGGGAGATCTAATGAACTACAATGAGCAGTTCTTC
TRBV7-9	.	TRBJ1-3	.	CASSPLGAGHGNTIYF	TGTGCCAGCAGCCCCCTAGGGGCAGGGCATGGAAACACCATATATTTT
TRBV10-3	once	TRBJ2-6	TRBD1	CAISGTGSLGANVLTF	TGTGCCATCTCAGGGACAGGGTCTCTGGGGGCCAACGTCCTGACTTTC
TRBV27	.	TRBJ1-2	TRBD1	CASSSTGTYGYTF	TGTGCCAGCAGTTCGACAGGGACTTATGGCTACACCTTC
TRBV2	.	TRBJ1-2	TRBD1	CASSGDSRYGYTF	TGTGCCAGCAGCGGGGACAGTCGCTATGGCTACACCTTC
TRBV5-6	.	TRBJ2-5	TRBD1	CASSTSGTGGMETQYF	TGTGCCAGCAGCACATCCGGGACAGGGGGTATGGAGACCCAGTACTTC
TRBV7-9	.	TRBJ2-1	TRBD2	CASSPTSGRAGEQFF	TGTGCCAGCAGCCCGACTAGCGGGAGGGCGGGTGAGCAGTTCTTC
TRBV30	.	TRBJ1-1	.	CAWCPFRTTDTEAFF	TGTGCCTGGTGCCCTTTCCGGACAACGGACACTGAAGCTTTCTTT
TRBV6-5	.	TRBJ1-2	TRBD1	CASIRGTGLNYGYTF	TGTGCCAGCATAAGGGGGACAGGGCTTAACTATGGCTACACCTTC
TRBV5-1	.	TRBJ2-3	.	CASSLSGTDTQYF	TGCGCCAGCAGCTTGAGCGGCACAGATACGCAGTATTTT
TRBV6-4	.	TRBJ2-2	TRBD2	CATRTSGSNTGELFF	TGTGCCACCCGGACTAGCGGGTCGAACACCGGGGAGCTGTTTTTT
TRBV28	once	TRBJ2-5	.	CASIPYRGETQYF	TGTGCCAGCATTCCGTACCGGGGGGAGACCCAGTACTTC
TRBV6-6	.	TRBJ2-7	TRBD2	CASNSGASGRSYEQYF	TGTGCCAGCAACTCAGGGGCTAGCGGGAGATCCTACGAGCAGTACTTC
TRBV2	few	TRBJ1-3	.	CASRRQNSGNTIYF	TGTGCCAGCAGACGACAGAACTCTGGAAACACCATATATTTT
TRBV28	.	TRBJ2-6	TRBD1	CASRPRQGVNGANVLTF	TGTGCCAGCAGACCTCGACAGGGGGTGAACGGGGCCAACGTCCTGACTTTC
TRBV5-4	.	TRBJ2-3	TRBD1	CASSQTGGSDTQYF	TGTGCCAGCAGCCAGACAGGGGGCTCAGATACGCAGTATTTT
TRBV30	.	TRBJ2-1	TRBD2	CAWNSGGDEQFF	TGTGCCTGGAACAGCGGGGGGGATGAGCAGTTCTTC
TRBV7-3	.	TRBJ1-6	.	CASSPEVRGPNSPLHF	TGTGCCAGCAGCCCGGAAGTTAGGGGCCCAAATTCACCCCTCCACTTT
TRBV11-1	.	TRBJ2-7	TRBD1	CASSLAGTGGLTYEQYF	TGTGCCAGCAGCTTAGCGGGGACAGGGGGCTTAACCTACGAGCAGTACTTC
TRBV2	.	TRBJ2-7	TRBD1	CASIGTGLIEQYF	TGTGCCAGCATCGGGACAGGGTTGATCGAGCAGTACTTC
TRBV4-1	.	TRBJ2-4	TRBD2	CASSQDHGEGKNIQYF	TGCGCCAGCAGCCAAGATCACGGGGAGGGCAAAAACATTCAGTACTTC
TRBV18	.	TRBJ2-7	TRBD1	CASSPGQSYEQYF	TGTGCCAGCTCACCGGGACAGTCCTACGAGCAGTACTTC
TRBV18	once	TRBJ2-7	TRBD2	CASSRAGGGYEQYF	TGTGCCAGCTCACGTGCGGGAGGGGGCTACGAGCAGTACTTC
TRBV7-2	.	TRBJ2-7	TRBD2	CASSPGLAGFEQYF	TGTGCCAGCTCTCCGGGACTAGCGGGATTTGAGCAGTACTTC